This TCR beta chain is drawn from a study of T cells expressing NK-cell markers. Overall study context: Eight donors were sequenced, seven testing HCMV-seropositive and one testing seronegative.

Each CDR3 protein gets one entry in TCRdb, which reprocessed the 5' RACE reads and gives no DNA. This repertoire includes about 260,000 distinct CDR3 sequences. Germline-derived CDR1 and CDR2 are SGHNT and YYREEE (reference sequence). This CDR3 has 19 residues. By frequency, this clonotype is medium-sized (0.01 to 0.1%). The sequenced sample was blood T cells: a sorted CD56 or NKG2C T cell subset, CD4+ or CD8+ T cells, or bulk PBMC T cells (not recorded which). The chain carries TRBV5-4 and TRBJ2-3; TCRdb proposes TRBD2, but this gene call is untestable without DNA. The source of this sequence is a man younger than 35 in good health. CDR3: CASSLFLQTSSGRTDTQYF.